A single sample is the source of the 28 T cell receptor beta chains below, sequenced in a study of beta chain features in type 1 diabetes. The study, taken as a whole, reports: When Type 1 diabetes patients were examined, their TCRB CDR3s proved moderately but significantly shorter in all four CD4+ subsets.

Reverse transcribing all isolated RNA meant expressed TCRB transcripts were sequenced. Clones were sequenced by immunoSEQ multiplex PCR, and TCRdb holds only the in-frame ones, with some missing. The data contain hundreds of thousands of clones, roughly an eighth of them seen just once; the ten biggest clones take up roughly 0.018%. The antigens for these receptors are not known. Sequences were obtained from naive CD4+ T cells from blood. The receptors were sampled from a man aged 25 to 40 with type 1 diabetes.

The gene calls are TRBV21-1 and TRBJ2-3; the tabulated D call, TRBD1, remains unverified against the DNA. TRBV21-1 is a documented pseudogene. The CDR3 totals 14 residues. The DNA for the CDR3 is TGTGCCATGCCTCATAACAGGCTCACAGATACGCAGTATTTT. This sequence encodes CAMPHNRLTDTQYF.

V usage is TRBV4-3 and J usage is TRBJ2-3; 9 bases fit TRBD2. After removal of 4 bases from V and 3 bases from J, the junction contained 8 bases not matched to a gene. Germline CDR1 is LGHNA and CDR2 is YSLEER. The CDR3 consists of 16 residues. CDR3 residues: CASSRGGGGGTDTQYF. CDR3 coding DNA: TGCGCCAGCAGCCGAGGCGGGGGGGGAGGAACAGATACGCAGTATTTT.

In its sample, this clone was seen a few times. This rearrangement joins TRBV6-4 to TRBJ2-1, with 9 bases fitting TRBD2. The length of the CDR3 is 16 residues. Trimming removed 1 base from V and 2 bases from J; junction bases left unmatched: 3. Germline V gives CDR1 MRHNA, CDR2 SNTAGT. CDR3 loop: CASSDLAGAAYNEQFF. The CDR3 coding sequence is TGTGCCAGCAGTGACTTAGCGGGAGCGGCCTACAATGAGCAGTTCTTC.

In its sample, this clone was seen a few times. An end of the junction does not agree with germline; a read error may underlie this. V gene TRBV2 combines with J gene TRBJ2-2; 8 bases are a match to TRBD2. From germline, CDR1 is SNHLY and CDR2 FYNNEI. This CDR3 region has 15 residues. CDR3 residues: CASREAGVVSGELFF. In DNA, the CDR3 is TGTGCCAGCAGGGAAGCGGGAGTCGTATCCGGGGAGCTGTTTTTT.

This clone came up a few times. The junction shows a germline mismatch at one end, possibly a read error. The chain carries TRBV28 and TRBJ2-1; TRBD2 matches at 8 bases. Looked up from germline, CDR1 is MDHEN and CDR2 is SYDVKM. The CDR3 runs 14 residues. CDR3 sequence reads: CASSEREIPNQQFF. The CDR3 nucleotides read TGTGCCAGCAGTGAGCGGGAGATACCCAATCAGCAGTTCTTC.

This clone was counted a few times. The chain is built from TRBV11-2 and TRBJ2-1; 14 bases map to TRBD2. V shed 5 bases and J 5 bases; nucleotides not matched to a gene: 5. Germline lookup yields CDR1 SGHAT and CDR2 FQNNGV. There are 16 residues in the CDR3. CDR3 loop: CASSPWGLAGDNEQFF. The DNA for the CDR3 is TGTGCCAGCAGCCCATGGGGACTAGCGGGAGACAATGAGCAGTTCTTC.

This clone was detected a few times. V is TRBV10-3 and J is TRBJ2-1; TRBD2 might be the D (5 bases). With 0 bases removed from V and 5 bases from J, the gap between germline ends came to 8 bases. Germline V lookup: CDR1 ENHRY, CDR2 SYGVKD. The CDR3 is 14 residues long. The DNA for the CDR3 is TGTGCCATCAGTGAGTCAAGCGGTAACAATGAGCAGTTCTTC. Translating gives CAISESSGNNEQFF.

The gene calls are TRBV28 and TRBJ2-3; D uncertain. The CDR3 extends over 13 amino acids. V was pared by 2 bases and J by 1 base, with 4 bases between. Per the germline V gene, CDR1 is MDHEN and CDR2 is SYDVKM. The CDR3 sequence is CASSLQGTDTQYF. The CDR3 DNA reads as TGTGCCAGCAGTTTACAGGGCACAGATACGCAGTATTTT.

The sample holds a few counts of this clone. This chain links TRBV7-2 with TRBJ2-3; D remains ambiguous. The V end was cut by 5 bases, the J end by 11 bases, with 14 bases between. Germline V CDR1 and CDR2: SGHTA, FQGNSA. The CDR3 runs 12 residues. This CDR3 reads CASSLLDVVQYF. CDR3 DNA: TGTGCCAGCAGCCTTCTAGATGTGGTGCAGTATTTT.

In this sample, this clone turned up a few times. This chain links TRBV29-1 with TRBJ2-7; weak D call: TRBD1 (5 bases). Between the trimmed V and J ends, which lost 7 bases and 6 bases, there was a span of 19 bases. The CDR3 contains 13 residues. Germline V CDR1 and CDR2: SQVTM, ANQGSEA. The CDR3 here is CSGGAGQVTEQYF. CDR3 DNA: TGCAGCGGTGGGGCAGGGCAAGTCACCGAGCAGTACTTC.

In its sample, this clone was seen a few times. The V gene is TRBV7-2, the J gene TRBJ2-1, with 12 bases that match TRBD2. Germline assignment: CDR1 SGHTA and CDR2 FQGNSA. This CDR3 is 15 amino acids long. V lost 4 bases and J lost 4; bases outside the gene matches: 2. The CDR3 is CASSWTSGTYNEQFF. CDR3 nucleotide sequence: TGTGCCAGCAGCTGGACTAGCGGGACGTACAATGAGCAGTTCTTC.

This clone appeared a few times. The genes are TRBV15 and TRBJ1-4; unclear D gene. This CDR3 contains 16 residues. Germline V gives CDR1 LNHNV, CDR2 YYDKDF (reference sequence). V was trimmed by 0 bases and J by 4 bases, leaving 12 bases between them. The CDR3 spells CATSRDRDNDNEKLFF. CDR3 sequence (DNA): TGTGCCACCAGCAGAGATAGAGACAACGATAATGAAAAACTGTTTTTT.

This clone was counted a few times. The V and J genes are TRBV29-1 and TRBJ2-1; TRBD1 agrees at 10 bases. The CDR3 length is 14 residues. Trimming took 4 bases from V and 3 from J; bases not matched to a gene: 3. From germline, CDR1 is SQVTM and CDR2 ANQGSEA. CDR3 nucleotide sequence: TGCAGCGTTGTCGGGACAGGGGTCTACAATGAGCAGTTCTTC. This codes for CSVVGTGVYNEQFF.

The chain couples TRBV7-2 to TRBJ2-7; TRBD2 is a possible D gene (5 bases). The length of the CDR3 is 13 residues. Per the germline V gene, CDR1 is SGHTA and CDR2 is FQGNSA. The V end was cut by 4 bases, the J end by 5 bases, with 12 bases between. The CDR3 sequence: CASSSTLLDEQYF. The CDR3 DNA reads as TGTGCCAGCAGCTCCACATTACTAGACGAGCAGTACTTC.

This sequence joins TRBV28 and TRBJ2-7, with D unresolved. V was trimmed by 11 bases and J by 11 bases, leaving 22 bases between them. The germline gives CDR1 MDHEN, CDR2 SYDVKM. The length of the CDR3 is 12 residues. The CDR3 coding sequence is TGTGCCTGCGGCAGTCCCTACGAGCTGAAGTACTTC. It specifies CACGSPYELKYF.

The chain links TRBV28 to TRBJ1-5; no firm D call. V was clipped by 10 bases and J by 0 bases, with 7 bases between them. Per germline, CDR1 MDHEN and CDR2 SYDVKM. CDR3 length: 12 amino acids. The CDR3 here is CATDTSNQPQHF. The CDR3 region has the DNA TGTGCCACCGACACTAGCAATCAGCCCCAGCATTTT.

The chain couples TRBV29-1 to TRBJ1-1; D unresolved. Germline loops: CDR1 SQVTM, CDR2 ANQGSEA. Trimming stripped 0 bases from V and 8 bases from J, with 13 bases between. The CDR3 is made up of 13 amino acids. The CDR3 region is CSVEDRGTAEAFF. For the CDR3, the DNA is TGCAGCGTTGAAGATCGGGGTACCGCGGAAGCTTTCTTT.

The chain couples TRBV5-1 to TRBJ2-2; tentative D call: TRBD2 (5 bases). V lost 2 bases and J lost 0, with 8 bases in between. CDR1 is SGHRS, CDR2 YFSETQ, per germline. This CDR3 comprises 15 residues. CDR3 region: CASSLDGTNTGELFF. Here the CDR3 DNA reads TGCGCCAGCAGCTTAGACGGGACGAACACCGGGGAGCTGTTTTTT.

V usage is TRBV7-3 and J usage is TRBJ1-1; D uncertain. The ends were cut back, 5 bases at V and 3 bases at J, with 10 bases in the middle. The V gene's germline CDR1 is SGHTA and CDR2 FQGTGA. The CDR3 contains 13 residues. This CDR3 is CASSTSVDTEAFF. The CDR3 DNA sequence: TGTGCCAGCAGCACGAGTGTGGACACTGAAGCTTTCTTT.

The chain is built from TRBV9 and TRBJ2-7; 10 bases map to TRBD2. Unmatched junction bases numbered 10, after V lost 4 bases and J lost 3 bases. Germline values: CDR1 SGDLS, CDR2 YYNGEE. The CDR3 has 16 residues. For the CDR3, the DNA is TGTGCCAGCAGCCCCCACAGCGGGAGGGCTAACTACGAGCAGTACTTC. Translation: CASSPHSGRANYEQYF.

This clone was found a few times. The chain carries TRBV28 and TRBJ1-2; D gene unclear. Germline V gives CDR1 MDHEN, CDR2 SYDVKM. V was trimmed by 6 bases and J by 8 bases, leaving 10 bases between them. The CDR3 totals 11 residues. CDR3 amino acids: CASSAGYGYTF. The DNA of the CDR3 is TGTGCCAGCAGCGCGGGGTACGGCTACACCTTC.

There are a few counts of this clone. The chain joins TRBV7-9 to TRBJ1-1; perhaps TRBD1 as D (5 bases). Germline loops: CDR1 SEHNR, CDR2 FQNEAQ (reference sequence). CDR3 length: 13 residues. The V and J ends lost 4 bases and 5 bases respectively, with 11 bases between them. For the CDR3, the DNA is TGTGCCAGCAGCTCCACAGGTATAACTGAAGCTTTCTTT. Amino acid sequence: CASSSTGITEAFF.

The rearrangement joins TRBV11-2 to TRBJ2-7; 8 bases line up with TRBD2. The germline V gene has CDR1 SGHAT and CDR2 FQNNGV. This CDR3 is 15 amino acids long. The junction had 10 bases not matched to a gene; V was cut back by 5 bases and J by 4 bases. Written as DNA, the CDR3 is TGTGCCAGCAGCACCGTAGGACCGGGAGGGTACGAGCAGTACTTC. Amino acid sequence: CASSTVGPGGYEQYF.

Comment on this clone: Other nucleotide sequences from this sample produce the same CDR3. The chain has TRBV28 and TRBJ2-7; D unresolved. Germline V lookup: CDR1 MDHEN, CDR2 SYDVKM. The V end lost 8 bases, the J end lost 4 bases, and 12 bases lay between the germline ends. This CDR3 contains 12 residues. The CDR3 nucleotides are TGTGCCAGCTCACTCTCCGCATACGAGCAGTACTTC. This codes for CASSLSAYEQYF.

This clone appeared a few times. The chain links TRBV29-1 to TRBJ2-2; possibly TRBD1 for D (6 bases). V lost 5 bases and J lost 4, with 14 bases in between. The germline CDR1 and CDR2 sequences are SQVTM and ANQGSEA. The CDR3 has 14 amino acids. The CDR3 DNA follows: TGCAGCGTTCCCCAGGGGTCAGGCACCGGGGAGCTGTTTTTT. Translated, it gives CSVPQGSGTGELFF.

This clone was counted a few times. The chain links TRBV29-1 to TRBJ1-1; D might be TRBD1 (5 bases). Germline V lookup: CDR1 SQVTM, CDR2 ANQGSEA. The CDR3 totals 16 residues. The V gene lost 4 bases and the J gene lost 8 bases, with 26 bases spanning the gap. This CDR3 reads CSVVLTGRGSGREAFF. In DNA, the CDR3 is TGCAGCGTTGTTTTAACGGGTAGGGGATCGGGCCGGGAAGCTTTCTTT.

Regarding this clone: A read error may produce the germline difference seen at one junction end. The genes are TRBV7-9 and TRBJ2-4, with 8 positions matching TRBD1. Germline CDR1 is SEHNR and CDR2 is FQNEAQ (reference sequence). The CDR3 consists of 13 residues. In nucleotides, the CDR3 is TGTGCCAGCAGCTCGAGAGATCGGGACAGGAGGCACTTC. Its translation is CASSSRDRDRRHF.

This clone was detected only a few times. The chain couples TRBV9 to TRBJ2-4; 7 nucleotides line up with TRBD2. CDR3 size: 14 residues. The J segment lost 8 bases and the V segment lost 1 base, leaving 6 bases of the junction unmatched. Per the germline V gene, CDR1 is SGDLS and CDR2 is YYNGEE. CDR3 nucleotide sequence: TGTGCCAGCAGCGTACGGGACTATCTTGACATTCAGTACTTC. Amino acid sequence: CASSVRDYLDIQYF. Full variable domain (outside the CDR3, taken from reference TRBV9 and TRBJ2-4): DSGVTQTPKHLITATGQRVTLRCSPRSGDLSVYWYQQSLDQGLQFLIQYYNGEERAKGNILERFSAQQFPDLHSELNLSSLELGDSALYFCASSVRDYLDIQYFGAGTRLSVL.